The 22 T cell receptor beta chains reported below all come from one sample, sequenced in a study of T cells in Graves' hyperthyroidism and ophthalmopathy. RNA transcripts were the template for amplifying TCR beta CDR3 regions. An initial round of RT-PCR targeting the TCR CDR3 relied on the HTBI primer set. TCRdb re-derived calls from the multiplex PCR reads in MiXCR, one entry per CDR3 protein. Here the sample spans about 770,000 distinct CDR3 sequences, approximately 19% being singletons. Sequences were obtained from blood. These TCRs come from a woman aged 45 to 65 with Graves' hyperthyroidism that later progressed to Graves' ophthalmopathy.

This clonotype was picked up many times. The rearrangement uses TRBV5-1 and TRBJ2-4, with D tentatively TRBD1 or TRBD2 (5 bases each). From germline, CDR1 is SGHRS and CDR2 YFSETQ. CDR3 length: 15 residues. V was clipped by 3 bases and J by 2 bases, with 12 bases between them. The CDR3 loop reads CASSSSGTSKNIQYF. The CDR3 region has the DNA TGCGCCAGCAGCTCCTCCGGGACCTCCAAAAACATTCAGTACTTC.

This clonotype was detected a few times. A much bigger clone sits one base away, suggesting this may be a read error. The CDR3 loop is CASSEVGTSNYGYAF. DNA of the CDR3: TGTGCCAGCAGTGAAGTGGGGACATCGAACTATGGCTACGCCTTC. The rearrangement links TRBV2 to TRBJ1-2; D is perhaps TRBD1 (6 bases). The CDR3 sequence is 15 residues long. Germline CDR1 and CDR2: SNHLY and FYNNEI.

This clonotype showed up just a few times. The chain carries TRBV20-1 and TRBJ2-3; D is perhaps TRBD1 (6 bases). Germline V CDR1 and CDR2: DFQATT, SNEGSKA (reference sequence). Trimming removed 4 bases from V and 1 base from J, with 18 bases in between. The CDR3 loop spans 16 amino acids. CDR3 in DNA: TGCAGTGCTACCAGAGGGGGAGTGATAGGCACAGATACGCAGTATTTT. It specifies CSATRGGVIGTDTQYF.

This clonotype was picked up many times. The chain's CDR3 is CASSASGFLAEAFF. The CDR3 DNA reads as TGCGCCAGCAGTGCCTCGGGCTTCCTAGCTGAAGCTTTCTTT. This rearrangement joins TRBV10-1 to TRBJ1-1; D call uncertain. Germline values: CDR1 WNHNN, CDR2 SYGVQD (reference sequence). The ends were cut back, 4 bases at V and 6 bases at J, with 15 bases in the middle. The CDR3 runs 14 residues.

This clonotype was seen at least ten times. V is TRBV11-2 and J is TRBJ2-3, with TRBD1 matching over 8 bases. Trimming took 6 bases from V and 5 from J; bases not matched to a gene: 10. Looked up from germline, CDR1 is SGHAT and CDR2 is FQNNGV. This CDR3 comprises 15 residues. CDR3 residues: CASRFPGQAKDTQYF. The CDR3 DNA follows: TGTGCCAGCAGGTTTCCGGGACAGGCCAAAGATACGCAGTATTTT. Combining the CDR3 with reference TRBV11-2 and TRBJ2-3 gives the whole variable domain EAGVAQSPRYKIIEKRQSVAFWCNPISGHATLYWYQQILGQGPKLLIQFQNNGVVDDSQLPKDRFSAERLKGVDSTLKIQPAKLEDSAVYLCASRFPGQAKDTQYFGPGTRLTVL.

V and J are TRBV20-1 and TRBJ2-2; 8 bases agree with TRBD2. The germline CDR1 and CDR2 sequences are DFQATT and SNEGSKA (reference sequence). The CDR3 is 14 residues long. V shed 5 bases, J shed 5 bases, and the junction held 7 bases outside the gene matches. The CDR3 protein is CSAAGGPGTGELFF. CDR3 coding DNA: TGCAGTGCTGCGGGGGGCCCGGGGACCGGGGAGCTGTTTTTT.

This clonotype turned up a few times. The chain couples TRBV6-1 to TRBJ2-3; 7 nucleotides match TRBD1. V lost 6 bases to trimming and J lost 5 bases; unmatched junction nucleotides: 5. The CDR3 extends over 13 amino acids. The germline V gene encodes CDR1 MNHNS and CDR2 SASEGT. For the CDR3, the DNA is TGTGCCAGCAGATCAACAGGGGTAGATACGCAGTATTTT. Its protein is CASRSTGVDTQYF.

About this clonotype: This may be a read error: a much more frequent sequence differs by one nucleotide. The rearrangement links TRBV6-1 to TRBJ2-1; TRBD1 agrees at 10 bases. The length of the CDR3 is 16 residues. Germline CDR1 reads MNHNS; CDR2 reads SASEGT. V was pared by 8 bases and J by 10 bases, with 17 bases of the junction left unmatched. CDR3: CASWWSTGGLSYEQFF. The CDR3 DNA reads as TGTGCCAGCTGGTGGTCGACAGGGGGCCTATCCTACGAGCAGTTCTTC.

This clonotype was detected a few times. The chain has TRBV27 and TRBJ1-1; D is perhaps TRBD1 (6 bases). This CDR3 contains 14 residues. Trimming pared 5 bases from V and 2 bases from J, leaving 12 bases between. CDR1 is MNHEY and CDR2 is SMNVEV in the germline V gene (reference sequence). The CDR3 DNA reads TGTGCCAGCAGTACAGGGTCGCAAAACACTGAAGCTTTCTTT. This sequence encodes CASSTGSQNTEAFF.

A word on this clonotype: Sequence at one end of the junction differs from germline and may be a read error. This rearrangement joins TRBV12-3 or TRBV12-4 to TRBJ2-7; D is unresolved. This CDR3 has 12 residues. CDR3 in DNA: TGTGCCAGCAGCCAAAACTCCTACGAGCAGTCCTTC. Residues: CASSQNSYEQSF.

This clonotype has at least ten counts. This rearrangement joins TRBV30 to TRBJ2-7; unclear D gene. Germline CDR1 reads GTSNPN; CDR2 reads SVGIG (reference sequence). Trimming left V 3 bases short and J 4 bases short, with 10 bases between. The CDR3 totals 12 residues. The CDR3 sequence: CAWRDDDYEQYF. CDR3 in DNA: TGTGCCTGGAGAGACGACGATTACGAGCAGTACTTC.

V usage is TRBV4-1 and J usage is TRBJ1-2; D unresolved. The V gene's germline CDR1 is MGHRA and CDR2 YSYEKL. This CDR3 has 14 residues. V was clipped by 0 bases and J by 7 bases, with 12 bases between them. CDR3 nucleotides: TGCGCCAGCAGCCAAGATCCGGGAGTGAGTGGCTACACCTTC. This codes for CASSQDPGVSGYTF.

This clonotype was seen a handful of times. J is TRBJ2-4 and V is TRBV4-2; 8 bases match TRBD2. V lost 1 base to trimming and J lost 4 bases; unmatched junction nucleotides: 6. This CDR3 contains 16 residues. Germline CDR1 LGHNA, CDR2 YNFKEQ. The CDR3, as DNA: TGTGCCAGCAGCCAAGCGGGGGGGCACTCAAAAAACATTCAGTACTTC. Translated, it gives CASSQAGGHSKNIQYF.

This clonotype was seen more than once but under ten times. The CDR3 region is CAQKGSPSDAGELFF. DNA for the CDR3: TGTGCCCAGAAAGGGAGTCCTTCGGATGCCGGGGAGCTGTTTTTT. The chain recombines TRBV30 with TRBJ2-2, with a tentative D call TRBD2 (5 bases). Trimming took off 8 bases at V and 6 bases at J, with 22 bases between the two ends. The CDR3 is 15 residues long. The V gene's germline CDR1 is GTSNPN and CDR2 SVGIG (reference sequence).

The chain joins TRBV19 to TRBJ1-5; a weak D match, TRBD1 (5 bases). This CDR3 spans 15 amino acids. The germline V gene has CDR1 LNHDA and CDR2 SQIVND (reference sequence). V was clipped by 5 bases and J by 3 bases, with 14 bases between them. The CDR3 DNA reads TGTGCCAGTAGTTCCCGCGGGGGGATCAATCAGCCCCAGCATTTT. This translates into CASSSRGGINQPQHF.

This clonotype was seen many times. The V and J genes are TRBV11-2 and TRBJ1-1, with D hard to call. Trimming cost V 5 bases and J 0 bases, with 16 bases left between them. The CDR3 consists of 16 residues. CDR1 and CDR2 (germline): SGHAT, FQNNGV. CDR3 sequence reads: CASSIQSDTLNTEAFF. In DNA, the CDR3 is TGTGCCAGCAGCATCCAATCCGACACCTTGAACACTGAAGCTTTCTTT.

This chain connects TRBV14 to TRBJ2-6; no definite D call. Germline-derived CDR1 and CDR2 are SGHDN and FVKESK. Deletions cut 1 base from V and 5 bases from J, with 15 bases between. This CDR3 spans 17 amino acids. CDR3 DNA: TGTGCCAGCAGCCAAGTCGGCGGCACTCTGAGGGCCAACGTCCTGACTTTC. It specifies CASSQVGGTLRANVLTF.

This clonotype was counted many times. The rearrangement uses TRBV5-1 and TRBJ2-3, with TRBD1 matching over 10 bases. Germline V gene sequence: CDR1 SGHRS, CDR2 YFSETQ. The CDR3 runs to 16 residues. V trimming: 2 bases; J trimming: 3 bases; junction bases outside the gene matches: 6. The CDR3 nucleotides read TGCGCCAGCAGCTTTGCCCCGGGACAGGGGACAGATACGCAGTATTTT. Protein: CASSFAPGQGTDTQYF.

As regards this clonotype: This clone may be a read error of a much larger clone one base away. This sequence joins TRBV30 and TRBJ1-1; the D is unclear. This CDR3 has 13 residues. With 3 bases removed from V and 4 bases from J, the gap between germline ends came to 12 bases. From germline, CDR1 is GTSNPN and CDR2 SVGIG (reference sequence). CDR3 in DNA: TGTGCCTGGAGGGTCCCGGGAGTCACTGAAGCTTTCTTT. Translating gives CAWRVPGVTEAFF.

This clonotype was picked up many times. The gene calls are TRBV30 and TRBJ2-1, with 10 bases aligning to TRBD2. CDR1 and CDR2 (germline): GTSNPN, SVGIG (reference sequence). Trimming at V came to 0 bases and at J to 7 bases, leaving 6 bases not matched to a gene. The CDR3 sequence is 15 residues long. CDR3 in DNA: TGTGCCTGGAGTGTTGGATCTAGCGGGGGTAATGAGCAGTTCTTC. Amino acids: CAWSVGSSGGNEQFF.

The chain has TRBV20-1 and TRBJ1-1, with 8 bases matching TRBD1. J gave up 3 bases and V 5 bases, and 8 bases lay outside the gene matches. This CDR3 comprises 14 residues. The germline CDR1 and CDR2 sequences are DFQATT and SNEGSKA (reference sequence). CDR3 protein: CSALLTGVHTEAFF. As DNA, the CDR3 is TGCAGTGCTCTATTGACAGGGGTACACACTGAAGCTTTCTTT.

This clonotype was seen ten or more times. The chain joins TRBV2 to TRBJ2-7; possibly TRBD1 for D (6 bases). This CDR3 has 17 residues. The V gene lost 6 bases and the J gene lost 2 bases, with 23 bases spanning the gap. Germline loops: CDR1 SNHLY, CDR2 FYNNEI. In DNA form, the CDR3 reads TGTGCCAGCAGCGCCGCGATATTCGGGACACCCGCCTACGAGCAGTACTTC. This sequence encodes CASSAAIFGTPAYEQYF.